These 14 T cell receptor beta chains were sequenced from one sample in a study of T-cell memory formation after mild COVID-19. TCRdb fed the 5' RACE reads into MiXCR, producing one record per CDR3 protein. The sample has some 40,000 distinct CDR3 sequences, about 6.1% seen once; the top ten hold roughly 0.8%. The sample comprised PBMCs or a T cell subset sorted from them (not recorded which). The receptor set was obtained from an adult who had mild COVID-19 (a few samples of this study predate the infection). Cell type and time point are not known.

This clonotype came up many times. This chain connects TRBV24-1 to TRBJ2-3; TRBD2 is a possible D gene (6 bases). The CDR3 is 17 amino acids. CDR1 is KGHDR, CDR2 SFDVKD, per germline. The V end was cut by 0 bases, the J end by 3 bases, with 15 bases between. CDR3 coding DNA: TGTGCCACCAGTGATTTGGATGGGGGGAGAAGGACAGATACGCAGTATTTT. Protein: CATSDLDGGRRTDTQYF.

This clonotype occurred many times. The gene calls are TRBV7-9 and TRBJ2-6; unclear D gene. The V and J ends lost 5 bases and 0 bases respectively, with 2 bases between them. Looked up from germline, CDR1 is SEHNR and CDR2 is FQNEAQ (reference sequence). This CDR3 comprises 13 residues. Written as DNA, the CDR3 is TGTGCCAGCAGCGACTCTGGGGCCAACGTCCTGACTTTC. Amino acids: CASSDSGANVLTF. The variable domain in full, with the rest retrieved from reference TRBV7-9 and TRBJ2-6, is DTGVSQNPRHKITKRGQNVTFRCDPISEHNRLYWYRQTLGQGPEFLTYFQNEAQLEKSRLLSDRFSAERPKGSFSTLEIQRTEQGDSAMYLCASSDSGANVLTFGAGSRLTVL.

This clonotype appeared a few times. V is TRBV3-1 and J is TRBJ2-5, with a tentative D call TRBD1 (5 bases). CDR1 and CDR2 from the germline V gene are LGHDT and YNNKEL (reference sequence). CDR3 length: 14 residues. Trimming removed 2 bases from V and 5 bases from J, with 12 bases in between. CDR3 bases: TGTGCCAGCAGCCAAAGGGGTCCCCCGGAGACCCAGTACTTC. This sequence encodes CASSQRGPPETQYF.

This clonotype came up many times. The V gene is TRBV5-6, the J gene TRBJ1-1; D may be TRBD1 (6 bases). V was cut by 4 bases and J by 1 base, with 8 bases left in between. Germline CDR1 SGHDT, CDR2 YYEEEE. This CDR3 has 13 residues. In DNA form, the CDR3 reads TGTGCCAGCAGCCTCAGGGGGAACACTGAAGCTTTCTTT. Translation gives CASSLRGNTEAFF.

This clonotype appeared many times. This chain uses TRBV5-1 with TRBJ2-5; possibly TRBD2 for D (5 bases). V lost 0 bases and J lost 10, with 10 bases in between. The CDR3 is 12 residues long. Germline V gene sequence: CDR1 SGHRS, CDR2 YFSETQ. This CDR3 is CASSLERVIQYF. The CDR3 DNA sequence: TGCGCCAGCAGCTTGGAGAGGGTCATCCAGTACTTC. Based on the CDR3 plus reference TRBV5-1 and TRBJ2-5, the full variable domain is KAGVTQTPRYLIKTRGQQVTLSCSPISGHRSVSWYQQTPGQGLQFLFEYFSETQRNKGNFPGRFSGRQFSNSRSEMNVSTLELGDSALYLCASSLERVIQYFGPGTRLLVL.

This clonotype was seen repeatedly, ten times or more. V and J are TRBV7-9 and TRBJ2-4; D might be TRBD2 (5 bases). Trimming stripped 5 bases from V and 1 base from J, with 15 bases between. This CDR3 is 16 amino acids long. Germline V gives CDR1 SEHNR, CDR2 FQNEAQ (reference sequence). In DNA, the CDR3 is TGTGCCAGCAGCGTCAAAGGGAGTTCGGCCAAAAACATTCAGTACTTC. Amino acid sequence: CASSVKGSSAKNIQYF.

The sample holds many counts of this clonotype. The chain joins TRBV11-3 to TRBJ2-1; 7 bases line up with TRBD1. This CDR3 is 12 amino acids long. Germline lookup yields CDR1 SGHNT and CDR2 YENEEA. Trimming cost V 4 bases and J 7 bases; bases outside gene matches: 1. CDR3 in amino acids: CASSSTGNEQFF. The CDR3 DNA reads TGTGCCAGCAGCTCGACAGGGAATGAGCAGTTCTTC.

In this sample, this clonotype turned up a few times. V gene TRBV18 combines with J gene TRBJ2-7; 10 positions agree with TRBD1. With V trimmed by 3 bases and J by 6 bases, 11 bases remained unmatched. The length of the CDR3 is 16 residues. In germline, CDR1 is KGHSH, CDR2 LQKENI. The CDR3 DNA sequence: TGTGCCAGCTCACCGACCGGGACAGGGGCTAAGGGCGAGCAGTACTTC. Protein product: CASSPTGTGAKGEQYF.

This clonotype showed up many times. The J gene is TRBJ2-1, the V gene TRBV13, with 7 bases identical to TRBD2. CDR1 PRHDT and CDR2 FYEKMQ come from the germline V gene (reference sequence). The CDR3 has 14 residues. Germline trimming cut 3 bases from V and 10 bases from J; bases unmatched to any gene: 9. The CDR3 DNA reads as TGTGCCAGCAGCTTGCCCGGGGGGATGAGGGAGCAGTTCTTC. Protein sequence: CASSLPGGMREQFF.

This clonotype was picked up a small number of times. The chain links TRBV9 to TRBJ1-6; TRBD1 aligns across 8 bases. CDR1 and CDR2 from the germline V gene are SGDLS and YYNGEE. V shed 4 bases and J 6 bases; nucleotides not matched to a gene: 6. The CDR3 covers 15 residues. The CDR3 is CASSPRTGLNSPLHF. CDR3 DNA: TGTGCCAGCAGCCCTCGGACAGGGCTTAATTCACCCCTCCACTTT.

The table lists this clonotype with a few counts. The chain employs TRBV30 and TRBJ2-7, with TRBD1 matching 8 bases. V was clipped by 8 bases and J by 3 bases; unmatched bases: 9. The CDR3 extends over 13 amino acids. CDR1 is GTSNPN, CDR2 SVGIG, per germline (reference sequence). The CDR3, as DNA: TGTGCCGGAGGGCAGGGGGCAGTCTACGAGCAGTACTTC. Translation: CAGGQGAVYEQYF.

The sample holds many counts of this clonotype. The chain uses TRBV7-9 and TRBJ2-3; the match to TRBD2 covers 9 bases. This CDR3 has 15 amino acids. The germline CDR1 and CDR2 sequences are SEHNR and FQNEAQ (reference sequence). J lost 0 bases, V lost 8 bases, and 6 bases had no gene match. The CDR3 region is CASGLAGPSTDTQYF. The CDR3 DNA is TGTGCCAGCGGTCTAGCGGGGCCCAGCACAGATACGCAGTATTTT.

This clonotype was detected a few times. The rearrangement uses TRBV30 and TRBJ2-5; D is unclear. The CDR3 is 16 amino acids. The germline V gene encodes CDR1 GTSNPN and CDR2 SVGIG (reference sequence). Trimming cost V 0 bases and J 1 base, with 15 bases left between them. The CDR3 DNA reads TGTGCCTGGAGTGTTTCAACTGGTAGAGGCCAAGAGACCCAGTACTTC. Protein product: CAWSVSTGRGQETQYF.

This clonotype showed up just a few times. This sequence joins TRBV5-6 and TRBJ2-7; maybe TRBD1 (7 bases). Trimming took 3 bases from V and 3 from J, leaving 16 bases between them. The CDR3 consists of 15 residues. In germline, CDR1 is SGHDT, CDR2 YYEEEE. The CDR3 here is CASSWGDSQGYEQYF. The DNA for the CDR3 is TGTGCCAGCAGCTGGGGGGACAGCCAAGGCTACGAGCAGTACTTC.